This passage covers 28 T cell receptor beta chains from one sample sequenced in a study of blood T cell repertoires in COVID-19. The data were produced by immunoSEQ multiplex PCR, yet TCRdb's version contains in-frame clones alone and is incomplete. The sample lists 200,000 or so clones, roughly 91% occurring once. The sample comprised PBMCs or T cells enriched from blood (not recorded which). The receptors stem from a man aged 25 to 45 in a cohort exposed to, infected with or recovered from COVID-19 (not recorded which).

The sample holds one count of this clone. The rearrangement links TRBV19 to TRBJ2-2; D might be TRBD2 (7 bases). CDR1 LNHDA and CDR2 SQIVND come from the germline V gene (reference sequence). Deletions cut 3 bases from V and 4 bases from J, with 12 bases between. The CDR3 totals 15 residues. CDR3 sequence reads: CASSIGGGGTGELFF. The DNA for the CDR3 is TGTGCCAGTAGTATTGGCGGGGGCGGCACCGGGGAGCTGTTTTTT.

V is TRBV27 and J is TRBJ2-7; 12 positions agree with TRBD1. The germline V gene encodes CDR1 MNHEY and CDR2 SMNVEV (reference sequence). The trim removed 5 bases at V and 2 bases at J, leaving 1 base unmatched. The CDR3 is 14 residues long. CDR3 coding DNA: TGTGCCAGCAGTAGGGACAGGGGGCCCTACGAGCAGTACTTC. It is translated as CASSRDRGPYEQYF.

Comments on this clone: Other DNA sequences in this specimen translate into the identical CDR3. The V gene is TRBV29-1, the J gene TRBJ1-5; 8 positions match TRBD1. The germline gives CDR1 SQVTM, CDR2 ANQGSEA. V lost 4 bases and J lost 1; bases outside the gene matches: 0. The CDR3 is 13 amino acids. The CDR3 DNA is TGCAGCGTTGGACAGGGGAGCAATCAGCCCCAGCATTTT. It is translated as CSVGQGSNQPQHF.

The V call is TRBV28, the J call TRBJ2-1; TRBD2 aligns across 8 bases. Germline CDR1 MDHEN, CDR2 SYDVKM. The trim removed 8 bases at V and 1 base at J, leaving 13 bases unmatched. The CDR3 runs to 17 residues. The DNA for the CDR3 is TGTGCCAGCTCACTAGGGTCCGCGGGGGGTTCCTACAATGAGCAGTTCTTC. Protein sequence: CASSLGSAGGSYNEQFF.

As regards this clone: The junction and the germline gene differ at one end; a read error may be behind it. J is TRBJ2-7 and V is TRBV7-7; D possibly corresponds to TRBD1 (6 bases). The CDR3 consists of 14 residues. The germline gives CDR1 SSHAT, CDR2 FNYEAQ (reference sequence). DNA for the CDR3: TGTGCTAGCAGCTCCGGACAGCCGACCTACGAGCAGTACTTC. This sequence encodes CASSSGQPTYEQYF. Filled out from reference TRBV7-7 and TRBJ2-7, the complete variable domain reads GAGVSQSPRYKVTKRGQDVTLRCDPISSHATLYWYQQALGQGPEFLTYFNYEAQPDKSGLPSDRFSAERPEGSISTLTIQRTEQRDSAMYRCASSSGQPTYEQYFGPGTRLTVT.

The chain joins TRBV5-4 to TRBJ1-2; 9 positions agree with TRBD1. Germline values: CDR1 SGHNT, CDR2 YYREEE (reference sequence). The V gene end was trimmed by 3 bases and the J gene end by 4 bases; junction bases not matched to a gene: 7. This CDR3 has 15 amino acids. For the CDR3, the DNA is TGTGCCAGCAGCTGGGAGTCGACAGGGGGCTATGGCTACACCTTC. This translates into CASSWESTGGYGYTF.

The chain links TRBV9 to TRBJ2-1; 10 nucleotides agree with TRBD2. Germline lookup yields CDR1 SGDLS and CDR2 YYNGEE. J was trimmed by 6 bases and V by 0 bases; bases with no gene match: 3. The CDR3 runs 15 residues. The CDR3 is CASSVGSGRTNEQFF. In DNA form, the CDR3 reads TGTGCCAGCAGCGTAGGTAGCGGGAGGACCAATGAGCAGTTCTTC.

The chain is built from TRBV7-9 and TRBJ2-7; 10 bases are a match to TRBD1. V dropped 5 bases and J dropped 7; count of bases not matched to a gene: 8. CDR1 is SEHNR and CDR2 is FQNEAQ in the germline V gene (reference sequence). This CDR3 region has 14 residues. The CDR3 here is CASSDRTGGIEQYF. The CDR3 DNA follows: TGTGCCAGCAGCGACAGGACAGGGGGAATTGAGCAGTACTTC.

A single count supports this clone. The CDR3 here is CASSVGEAAVNGYTF. CDR3 DNA: TGTGCCAGCAGCGTAGGTGAAGCGGCGGTCAATGGCTACACCTTC. This rearrangement joins TRBV9 to TRBJ1-2; unclear D gene. The germline CDR1 and CDR2 sequences are SGDLS and YYNGEE. The CDR3 contains 15 residues. V was shortened by 0 bases and J by 6 bases, with 15 bases between the two germline ends.

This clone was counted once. The CDR3 DNA reads TGCGCCAGCAGTCAGCTCCAGGGGGCCGACTATGGCTACACCTTC. Translating it yields CASSQLQGADYGYTF. The rearrangement links TRBV23-1 to TRBJ1-2; 8 nucleotides agree with TRBD1. TRBV23-1 is an open reading frame, and its role is uncertain. Unmatched junction bases numbered 6, after V lost 3 bases and J lost 3 bases. The CDR3 is 15 amino acids.

Here the CDR3 reads CASSSRDRVMITEAFF. CDR3 nucleotides: TGTGCCAGTAGTAGCCGGGACAGGGTCATGATCACTGAAGCTTTCTTT. The chain combines TRBV19 with TRBJ1-1; 9 positions match TRBD1. The germline CDR1 and CDR2 sequences are LNHDA and SQIVND (reference sequence). This CDR3 spans 16 amino acids. After removal of 4 bases from V and 4 bases from J, the junction contained 10 bases not matched to a gene.

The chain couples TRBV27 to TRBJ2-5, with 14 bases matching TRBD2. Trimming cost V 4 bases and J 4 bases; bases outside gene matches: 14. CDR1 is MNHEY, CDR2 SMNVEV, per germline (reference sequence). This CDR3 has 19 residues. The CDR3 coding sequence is TGTGCCAGCAGTTCCCCAGGGACTAGCGGGAGACCCTTCAGAGAGACCCAGTACTTC. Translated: CASSSPGTSGRPFRETQYF.

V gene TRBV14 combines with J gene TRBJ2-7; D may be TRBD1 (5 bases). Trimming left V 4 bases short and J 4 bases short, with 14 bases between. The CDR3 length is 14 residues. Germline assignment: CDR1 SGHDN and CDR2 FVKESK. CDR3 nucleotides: TGTGCCAGCAGCCGGGAACAGGATTGGTACGAGCAGTACTTC. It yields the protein CASSREQDWYEQYF.

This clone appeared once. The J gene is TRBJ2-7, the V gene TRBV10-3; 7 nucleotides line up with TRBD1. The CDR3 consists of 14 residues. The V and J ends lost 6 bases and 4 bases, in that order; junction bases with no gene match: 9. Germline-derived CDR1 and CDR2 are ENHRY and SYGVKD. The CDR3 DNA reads TGTGCCATCAGGGAAGAGGGACAGCCATACGAGCAGTACTTC. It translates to CAIREEGQPYEQYF.

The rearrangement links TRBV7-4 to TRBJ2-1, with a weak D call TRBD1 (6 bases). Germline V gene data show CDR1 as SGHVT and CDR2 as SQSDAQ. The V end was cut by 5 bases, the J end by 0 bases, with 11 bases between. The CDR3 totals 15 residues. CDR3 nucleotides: TGTGCCAGCAGCCCACCCAGGGGCTCCTACAATGAGCAGTTCTTC. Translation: CASSPPRGSYNEQFF.

The CDR3 coding sequence is TGTGCCAGCAGCTTCGGGACAGGGATCACTGAAGCTTTCTTT. Translation: CASSFGTGITEAFF. V gene TRBV7-9 combines with J gene TRBJ1-1, with 9 bases matching TRBD1. Germline CDR1 SEHNR, CDR2 FQNEAQ (reference sequence). J lost 4 bases, V lost 3 bases, and 3 bases had no gene match. CDR3 size: 14 residues.

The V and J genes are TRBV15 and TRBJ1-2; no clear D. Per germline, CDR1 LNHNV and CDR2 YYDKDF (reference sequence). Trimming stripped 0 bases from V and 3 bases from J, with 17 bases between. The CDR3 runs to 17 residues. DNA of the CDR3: TGTGCCACCAGCAGAGATCTACCCAGGCGTCGTTACTATGGCTACACCTTC. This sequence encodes CATSRDLPRRRYYGYTF.

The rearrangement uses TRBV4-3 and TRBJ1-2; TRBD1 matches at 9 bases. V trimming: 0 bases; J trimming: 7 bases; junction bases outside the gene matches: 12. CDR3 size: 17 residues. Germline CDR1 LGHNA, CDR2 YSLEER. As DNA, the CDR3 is TGCGCCAGCAGCCAAGAGGGTATAACAGGGGGCGCGGGTGGCTACACCTTC. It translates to CASSQEGITGGAGGYTF.

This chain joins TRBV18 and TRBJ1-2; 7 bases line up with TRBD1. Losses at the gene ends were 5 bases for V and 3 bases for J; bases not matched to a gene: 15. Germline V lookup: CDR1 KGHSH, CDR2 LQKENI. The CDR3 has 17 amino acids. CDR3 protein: CASSNSTGLRRDYGYTF. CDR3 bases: TGTGCCAGCTCAAACTCGACAGGGTTACGGAGGGACTATGGCTACACCTTC.

As DNA, the CDR3 is TGTGCCAGTAGCATACAGGGTAACACTGAAGCTTTCTTT. It yields the protein CASSIQGNTEAFF. The chain recombines TRBV19 with TRBJ1-1, with D possibly TRBD1 on 6 matching bases. The CDR3 loop spans 13 amino acids. The V and J ends lost 6 bases and 2 bases respectively, with 10 bases between them. Germline values: CDR1 LNHDA, CDR2 SQIVND (reference sequence).

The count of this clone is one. CDR3 DNA: TGCGGCGCCGGAGGTAGCACAGATACGCAGTATTTT. Amino acids: CGAGGSTDTQYF. J is TRBJ2-3 and V is TRBV29-1, with D maybe TRBD2 (5 bases). The CDR3 is 12 amino acids. Germline lookup yields CDR1 SQVTM and CDR2 ANQGSEA.

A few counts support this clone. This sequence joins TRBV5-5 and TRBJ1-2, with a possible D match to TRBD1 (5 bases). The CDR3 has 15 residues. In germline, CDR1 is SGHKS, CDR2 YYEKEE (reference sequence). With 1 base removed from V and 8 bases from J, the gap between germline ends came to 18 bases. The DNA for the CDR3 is TGTGCCAGCAGCTTGTTGGACCCGGTAGGGGAAGGCTACACCTTC. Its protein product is CASSLLDPVGEGYTF.

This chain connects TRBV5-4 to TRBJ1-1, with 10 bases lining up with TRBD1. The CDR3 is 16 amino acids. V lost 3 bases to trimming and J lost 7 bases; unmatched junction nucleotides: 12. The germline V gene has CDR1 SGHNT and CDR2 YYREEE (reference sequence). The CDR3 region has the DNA TGTGCCAGCAGCTGGACCGGGACAGGGGCAAATCTTGAAGCTTTCTTT. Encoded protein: CASSWTGTGANLEAFF. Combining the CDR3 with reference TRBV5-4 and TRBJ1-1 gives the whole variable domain ETGVTQSPTHLIKTRGQQVTLRCSSQSGHNTVSWYQQALGQGPQFIFQYYREEENGRGNFPPRFSGLQFPNYSSELNVNALELDDSALYLCASSWTGTGANLEAFFGQGTRLTVV.

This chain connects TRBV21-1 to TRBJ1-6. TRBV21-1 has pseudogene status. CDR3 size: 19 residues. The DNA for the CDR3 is TGTGCCAGCAGCAAAAAGGGAGGGGTGCACTTCTCCTATAATTCACCCCTCCACTTT. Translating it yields CASSKKGGVHFSYNSPLHF.

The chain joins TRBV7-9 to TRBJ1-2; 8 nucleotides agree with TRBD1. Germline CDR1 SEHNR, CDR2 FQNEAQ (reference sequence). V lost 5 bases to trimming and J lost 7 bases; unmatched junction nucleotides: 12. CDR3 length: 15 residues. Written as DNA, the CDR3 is TGTGCCAGCAGCCTACAGGGGGTTATAGGTTCTGGCTACACCTTC. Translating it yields CASSLQGVIGSGYTF.

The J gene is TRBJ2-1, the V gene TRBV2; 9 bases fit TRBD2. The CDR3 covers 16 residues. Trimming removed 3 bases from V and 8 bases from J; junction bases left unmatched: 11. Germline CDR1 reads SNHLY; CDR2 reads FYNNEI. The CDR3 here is CASSDTWAGGRDEQFF. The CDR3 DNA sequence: TGTGCCAGCAGTGATACGTGGGCGGGAGGGCGAGATGAGCAGTTCTTC.

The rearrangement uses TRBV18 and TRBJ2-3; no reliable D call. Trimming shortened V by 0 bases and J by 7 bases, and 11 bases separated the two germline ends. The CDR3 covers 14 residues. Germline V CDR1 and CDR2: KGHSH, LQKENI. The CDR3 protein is CASSPPDSPYTQYF. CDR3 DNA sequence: TGTGCCAGCTCACCACCGGATAGCCCCTATACGCAGTATTTT.

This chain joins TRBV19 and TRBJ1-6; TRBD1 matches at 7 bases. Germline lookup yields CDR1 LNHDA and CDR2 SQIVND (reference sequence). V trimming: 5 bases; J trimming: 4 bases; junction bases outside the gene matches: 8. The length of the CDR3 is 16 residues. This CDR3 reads CASSRDSIGYNSPLHF. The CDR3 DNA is TGTGCCAGTAGTCGGGACAGCATAGGGTATAATTCACCCCTCCACTTT. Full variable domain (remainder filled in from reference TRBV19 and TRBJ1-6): DGGITQSPKYLFRKEGQNVTLSCEQNLNHDAMYWYRQDPGQGLRLIYYSQIVNDFQKGDIAEGYSVSREKKESFPLTVTSAQKNPTAFYLCASSRDSIGYNSPLHFGNGTRLTVT.